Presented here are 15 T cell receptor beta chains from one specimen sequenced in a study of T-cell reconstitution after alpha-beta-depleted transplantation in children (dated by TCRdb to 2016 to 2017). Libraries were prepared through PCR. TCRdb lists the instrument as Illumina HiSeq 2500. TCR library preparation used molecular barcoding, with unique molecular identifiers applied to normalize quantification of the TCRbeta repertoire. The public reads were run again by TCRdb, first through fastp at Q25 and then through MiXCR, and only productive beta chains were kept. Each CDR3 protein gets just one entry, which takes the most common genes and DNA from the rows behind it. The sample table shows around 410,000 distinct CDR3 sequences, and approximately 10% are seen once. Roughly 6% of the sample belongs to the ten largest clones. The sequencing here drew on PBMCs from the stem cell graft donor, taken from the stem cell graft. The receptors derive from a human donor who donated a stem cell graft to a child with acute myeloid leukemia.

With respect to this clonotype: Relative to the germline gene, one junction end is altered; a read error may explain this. The CDR3 protein is CASSYSLSGEHFF. CDR3 DNA sequence: TGTGCCAGCAGTTACTCCCTATCCGGTGAGCATTTCTTC. This chain uses TRBV6-6 with TRBJ2-1; D gene unclear. Germline CDR1 MNHNY, CDR2 SVGAGI (reference sequence). CDR3 size: 13 residues.

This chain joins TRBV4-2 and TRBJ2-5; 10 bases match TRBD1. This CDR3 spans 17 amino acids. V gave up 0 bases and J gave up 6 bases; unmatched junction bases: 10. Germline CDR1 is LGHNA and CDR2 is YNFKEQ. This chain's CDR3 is CASSQDMGGQGGKTQYF. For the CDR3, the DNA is TGTGCCAGCAGCCAAGATATGGGCGGACAGGGGGGGAAGACCCAGTACTTC.

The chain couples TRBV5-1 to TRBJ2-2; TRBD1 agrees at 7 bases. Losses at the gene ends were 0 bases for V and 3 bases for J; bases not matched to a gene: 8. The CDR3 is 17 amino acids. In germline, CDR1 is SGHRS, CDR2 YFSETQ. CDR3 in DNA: TGCGCCAGCAGCTTGGGTACCGCGACAGGGTACACCGGGGAGCTGTTTTTT. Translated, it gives CASSLGTATGYTGELFF.

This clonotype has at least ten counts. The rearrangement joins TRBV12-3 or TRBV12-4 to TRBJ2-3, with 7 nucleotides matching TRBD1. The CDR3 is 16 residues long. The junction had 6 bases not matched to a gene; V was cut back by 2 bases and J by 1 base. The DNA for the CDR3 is TGTGCCAGCAGTTTACGACAGGGAAGAGGCACAGATACGCAGTATTTT. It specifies CASSLRQGRGTDTQYF.

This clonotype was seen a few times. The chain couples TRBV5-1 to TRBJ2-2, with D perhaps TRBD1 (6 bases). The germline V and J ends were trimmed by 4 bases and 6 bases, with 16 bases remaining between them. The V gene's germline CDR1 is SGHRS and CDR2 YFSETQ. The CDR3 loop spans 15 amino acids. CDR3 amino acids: CASSVYDRFSGELFF. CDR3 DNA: TGCGCCAGCAGCGTCTATGACAGGTTTTCCGGGGAGCTGTTTTTT.

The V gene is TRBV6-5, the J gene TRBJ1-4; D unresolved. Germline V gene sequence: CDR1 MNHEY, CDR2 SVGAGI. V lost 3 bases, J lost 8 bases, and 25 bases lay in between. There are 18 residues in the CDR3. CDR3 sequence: CASSYGVVSGDGWEKLFF. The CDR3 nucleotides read TGTGCCAGCAGTTATGGGGTTGTGTCAGGAGACGGGTGGGAAAAACTGTTTTTT.

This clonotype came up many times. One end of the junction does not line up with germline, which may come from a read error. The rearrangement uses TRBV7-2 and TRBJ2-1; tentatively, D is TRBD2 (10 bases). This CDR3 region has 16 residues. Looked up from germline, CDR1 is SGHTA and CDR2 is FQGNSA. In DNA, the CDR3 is TGTGCCAGCAGTTTAGCGGGGGGACAGGGAGCTGGTGAGCAGTTCTTC. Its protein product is CASSLAGGQGAGEQFF. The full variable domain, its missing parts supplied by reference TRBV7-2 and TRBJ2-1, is GAGVSQSPSNKVTEKGKDVELRCDPISGHTALYWYRQSLGQGLEFLIYFQGNSAPDKSGLPSDRFSAERTGGSVSTLTIQRTQQEDSAVYLCASSLAGGQGAGEQFFGPGTRLTVL.

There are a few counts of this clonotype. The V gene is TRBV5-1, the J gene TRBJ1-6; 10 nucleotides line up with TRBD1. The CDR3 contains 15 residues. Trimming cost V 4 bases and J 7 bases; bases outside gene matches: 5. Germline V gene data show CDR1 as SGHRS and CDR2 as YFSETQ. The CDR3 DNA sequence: TGCGCCAGCAGCACGACAGGGGGCGGAAATTCACCCCTCCACTTT. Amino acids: CASSTTGGGNSPLHF.

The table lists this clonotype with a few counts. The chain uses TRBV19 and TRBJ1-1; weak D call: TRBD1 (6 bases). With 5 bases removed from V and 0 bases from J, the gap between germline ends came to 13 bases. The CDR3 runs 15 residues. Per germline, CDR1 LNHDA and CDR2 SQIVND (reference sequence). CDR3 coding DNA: TGTGCCAGTAGTTTTACGGGACATTTGAACACTGAAGCTTTCTTT. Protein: CASSFTGHLNTEAFF.

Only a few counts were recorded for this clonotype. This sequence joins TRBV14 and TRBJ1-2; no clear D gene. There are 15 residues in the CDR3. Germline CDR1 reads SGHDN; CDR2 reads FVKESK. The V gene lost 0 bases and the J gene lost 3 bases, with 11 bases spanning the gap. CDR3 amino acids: CASSQEGPSYYGYTF. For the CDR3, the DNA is TGTGCCAGCAGCCAAGAAGGGCCCTCTTACTATGGCTACACCTTC. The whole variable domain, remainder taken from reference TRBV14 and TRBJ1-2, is EAGVTQFPSHSVIEKGQTVTLRCDPISGHDNLYWYRRVMGKEIKFLLHFVKESKQDESGMPNNRFLAERTGGTYSTLKVQPAELEDSGVYFCASSQEGPSYYGYTFGSGTRLTVV.

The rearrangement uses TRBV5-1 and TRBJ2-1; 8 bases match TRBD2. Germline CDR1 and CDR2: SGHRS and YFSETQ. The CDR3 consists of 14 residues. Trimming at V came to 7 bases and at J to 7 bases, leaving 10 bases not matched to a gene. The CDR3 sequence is CASSTAPGGNEQFF. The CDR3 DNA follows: TGCGCCAGCTCCACAGCGCCGGGAGGGAATGAGCAGTTCTTC.

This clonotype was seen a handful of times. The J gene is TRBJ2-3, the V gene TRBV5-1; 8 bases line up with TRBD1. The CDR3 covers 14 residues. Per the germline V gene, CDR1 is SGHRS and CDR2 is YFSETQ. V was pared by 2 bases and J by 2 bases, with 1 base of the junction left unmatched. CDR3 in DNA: TGCGCCAGCAGCTTCCAGGGGGCCACAGATACGCAGTATTTT. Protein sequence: CASSFQGATDTQYF. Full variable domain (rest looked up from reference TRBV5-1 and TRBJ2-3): KAGVTQTPRYLIKTRGQQVTLSCSPISGHRSVSWYQQTPGQGLQFLFEYFSETQRNKGNFPGRFSGRQFSNSRSEMNVSTLELGDSALYLCASSFQGATDTQYFGPGTRLTVL.

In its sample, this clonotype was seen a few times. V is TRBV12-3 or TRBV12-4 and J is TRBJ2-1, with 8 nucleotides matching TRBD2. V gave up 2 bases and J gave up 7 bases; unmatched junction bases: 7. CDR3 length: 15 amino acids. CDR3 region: CASSLRSGRGNEQFF. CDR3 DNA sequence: TGTGCCAGCAGTTTACGGAGCGGGAGAGGGAATGAGCAGTTCTTC.

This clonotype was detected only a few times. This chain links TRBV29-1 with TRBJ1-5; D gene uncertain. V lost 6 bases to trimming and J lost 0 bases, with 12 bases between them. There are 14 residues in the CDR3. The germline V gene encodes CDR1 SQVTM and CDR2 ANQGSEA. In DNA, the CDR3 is TGCAGCGTGAAGACCGGTAATAGCAATCAGCCCCAGCATTTT. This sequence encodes CSVKTGNSNQPQHF. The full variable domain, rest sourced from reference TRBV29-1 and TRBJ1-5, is SAVISQKPSRDICQRGTSLTIQCQVDSQVTMMFWYRQQPGQSLTLIATANQGSEATYESGFVIDKFPISRPNLTFSTLTVSNMSPEDSSIYLCSVKTGNSNQPQHFGDGTRLSIL.

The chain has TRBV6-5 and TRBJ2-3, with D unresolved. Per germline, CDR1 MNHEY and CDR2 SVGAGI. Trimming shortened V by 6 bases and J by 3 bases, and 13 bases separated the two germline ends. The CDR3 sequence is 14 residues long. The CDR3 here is CASSWTEGTDTQYF. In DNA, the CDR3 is TGTGCCAGCAGCTGGACGGAAGGTACAGATACGCAGTATTTT.